The rows below give T cell receptor beta chains drawn from one sample of a study of long-term antiretroviral therapy in people with HIV. Method: immunoSEQ multiplex PCR; TCRdb's copy keeps in-frame clones and lacks some. The sample contains about 15,000 clones, approximately 86% of which appear only once. This specimen was unsorted PBMCs, taken 2.3 to 2.4 years before starting antiretroviral therapy. The receptors were sampled from a woman in her thirties with HIV. Both conserved end residues are part of each CDR3. D genes are given only for firm matches. The size entry is marked missing in some rows and otherwise reads once, few, many or a size class.

len,v_gene,d_gene,j_gene,abundance,CDR3aa,CDR3nt
14,TRBV5-1,TRBD2,TRBJ2-2,NA,CASSLAGGTGELFF,TGCGCCAGCAGCTTGGCCGGGGGGACCGGGGAGCTGTTTTTT
16,TRBV7-8,TRBD2,TRBJ2-7,NA,CASSLGEGGATYEQYF,TGTGCCAGCAGCTTAGGGGAGGGTGGGGCTACCTACGAGCAGTACTTC
16,TRBV18,TRBD1,TRBJ1-1,NA,CASSPRGQGKNTEAFF,TGTGCCAGCTCACCACGGGGACAGGGCAAGAACACTGAAGCTTTCTTT
13,TRBV4-3,NA,TRBJ2-7,NA,CASSQEQPYEQYF,TGCGCCAGCAGCCAAGAACAGCCCTACGAGCAGTACTTC
15,TRBV7-2,TRBD1,TRBJ1-2,NA,CASSRTGTGVYGYTF,TGTGCCAGCAGCCGAACCGGGACAGGCGTTTATGGCTACACCTTC
14,TRBV5-1,NA,TRBJ1-3,NA,CASSLEQAGNTIYF,TGCGCCAGCAGCTTGGAACAAGCTGGAAACACCATATATTTT
14,TRBV7-9,NA,TRBJ2-7,once,CASSLGIRGYEQYF,TGTGCCAGCAGCCTCGGGATCCGGGGTTACGAGCAGTACTTC
14,TRBV10-3,NA,TRBJ2-5,NA,CAISESGQKETQYF,TGTGCCATCAGTGAGTCTGGACAGAAAGAGACCCAGTACTTC
14,TRBV13,TRBD2,TRBJ2-3,NA,CASSLVGLGNTQYF,TGTGCCAGCAGCTTAGTCGGACTAGGAAATACGCAGTATTTT
14,TRBV19,TRBD1,TRBJ2-7,few,CASSIGTGSREQYF,TGTGCCAGTAGTATTGGGACAGGGTCTCGCGAGCAGTACTTC
16,TRBV23-1,TRBD1,TRBJ1-2,NA,CASSPDGDRAYYGYTF,TGCGCCAGCAGTCCAGACGGGGACAGGGCTTACTATGGCTACACCTTC
15,TRBV7-2,NA,TRBJ1-1,NA,CASSRWTDSNTEAFF,TGTGCCAGCAGCCGCTGGACAGACTCGAACACTGAAGCTTTCTTT
14,TRBV5-1,TRBD1,TRBJ1-5,once,CASSSGTGGEPQHF,TGCGCCAGCAGCTCCGGGACAGGGGGCGAGCCCCAGCATTTT
16,TRBV19,TRBD1,TRBJ1-2,NA,CATHRGPADRGDGYTF,TGTGCCACCCATAGAGGCCCTGCCGACAGGGGGGATGGCTACACCTTC
16,TRBV30,NA,TRBJ1-2,NA,CAWSVPWEGTNYGYTF,TGTGCCTGGAGTGTACCGTGGGAGGGGACGAACTATGGCTACACCTTC
11,TRBV30,NA,TRBJ2-1,NA,CAWSLVGEQFF,TGTGCCTGGAGTCTTGTGGGGGAGCAGTTCTTC
15,TRBV7-2,TRBD2,TRBJ2-2,NA,CASSNSGGAAGELFF,TGTGCCAGCAGCAATAGCGGGGGGGCCGCCGGGGAGCTGTTTTTT
16,TRBV5-1,NA,TRBJ2-5,NA,CASTDDGLDWLETQYF,TGCGCCAGCACCGATGATGGTCTTGACTGGCTGGAGACCCAGTACTTC
20,TRBV27,NA,TRBJ2-1,NA,CASSLSLYSIAREFYNEQFF,TGTGCCAGCAGTTTATCCTTATATTCCATTGCTAGGGAATTCTACAATGAGCAGTTCTTC
16,TRBV13,TRBD1,TRBJ2-5,NA,CASSSERQGRLETQYF,TGTGCCAGCAGCTCCGAAAGACAGGGGAGATTAGAGACCCAGTACTTC
16,TRBV19,TRBD1,TRBJ1-6,few,CASMITSDRDNSPLHF,TGTGCCAGTATGATTACCTCCGACAGGGATAATTCACCCCTCCACTTT
13,TRBV7-8,NA,TRBJ2-5,few,CASSLRLLETQYF,TGTGCCAGCAGCTTAAGGCTTCTAGAGACCCAGTACTTC
15,TRBV19,NA,TRBJ1-5,NA,CASSISREVGQPQHF,TGTGCCAGTAGTATTAGCAGGGAGGTGGGTCAGCCCCAGCATTTT
16,TRBV7-2,NA,TRBJ2-4,NA,CASSLASGGTKNIQYF,TGTGCCAGCAGCTTAGCATCCGGGGGAACCAAAAACATTCAGTACTTC
15,TRBV15,NA,TRBJ1-2,NA,CATSRGAISLDGYTF,TGTGCCACCAGCAGAGGGGCAATATCCTTGGATGGCTACACCTTC
15,TRBV6-5,TRBD2,TRBJ2-1,NA,CASRHSGGEYNEQFF,TGTGCCAGCAGACATAGCGGGGGGGAGTACAATGAGCAGTTCTTC
12,TRBV29-1,NA,TRBJ1-2,NA,CSADSSNYGYTF,TGCAGCGCTGACAGCTCTAACTATGGCTACACCTTC